A single T cell receptor (beta chain) is shown here with its context. No antigen is known for it. This sample is part of a study of STAT5B mutations in CD4+ large granular lymphocyte leukemia. The assay was run at survey level. Profiled with immunoSEQ multiplex PCR; TCRdb holds only in-frame clones, not every one. The sample lists fewer than 45,000 clones; 80% to 90% were seen once. The V and J ends lost 1 base and 2 bases respectively, with 13 bases between them. Germline CDR1 is SGHTS and CDR2 is YDEGEE. This CDR3 has 15 amino acids. Overall study findings and caveats: Main leukemic clonotypes were patient-specific, but roughly 25% appeared at low frequency elsewhere. Compared with healthy controls (2/35), patient top clones favored TRBV06 (8/27). Without putative leukemic clones, patient CD4-sorted repertoires remained more clonal than healthy CD4+ repertoires.

The gene calls are TRBV5-8 and TRBJ2-7, with D possibly being TRBD2 (6 bases). The source material was CD4+ T cells from blood buffy coats. The TCR comes from a human donor in good health. CDR3 sequence reads: CASSLRGLLTYEQYF. CDR3 DNA sequence: TGTGCCAGCAGCTTGAGGGGACTCCTTACCTACGAGCAGTACTTC.